This T cell receptor beta chain was captured by sequencing in a study of CD8+ T cells in alopecia areata. Notes on the study in general: Scalp clonality and expanded CD8+ clones among the top 100 were significantly decreased by tofacitinib.

As the sequencing template, cDNA was produced by extracting RNA and reverse transcribing it. Data came from immunoSEQ multiplex PCR; TCRdb stores just in-frame clones and leaves some out. Found here are over 150,000 clones, less than 70% of them singletons; the top ten hold 10% to 11%. To note about this clone: The antigen remains undetermined.

The CDR3 has 16 residues. V lost 0 bases to trimming and J lost 7 bases; unmatched junction nucleotides: 10. Germline CDR1 is MGHRA and CDR2 is YSYEKL. The treatment here: oral pan-JAK inhibitor, 5-10 mg twice daily. The chain links TRBV4-1 to TRBJ1-2, with 8 bases lining up with TRBD1. This receptor was taken from a human donor with alopecia areata. The source was CD8+ T cells sorted from blood, collected at week 24, from a patient treated with tofacitinib. The CDR3 sequence is CASSQDGAGGIGGYTF. The CDR3 DNA reads TGCGCCAGCAGCCAAGATGGCGCAGGGGGCATCGGTGGCTACACCTTC.